Shown below are 13 T cell receptor beta chains from a single sample sequenced in a study of response to subunit inactivated influenza vaccine. TCRdb used MiXCR to reprocess the RT-PCR reads, holding one entry per CDR3 protein. The data hold about 540,000 distinct CDR3 sequences, with under 25% observed a single time. These data are also associated with another study on T cells expressing NK-cell markers. That source notes: It was by 5'RACE template switching with UMIs that TCR beta cDNA was made.

The starting material was CD4+ T cells sorted from PBMCs, obtained approximately 12 days after vaccination. The receptors stem from a man aged 50 to 59 who received an inactivated influenza vaccine.

V is TRBV28 and J is TRBJ1-4; D is unresolved. The CDR3 extends over 13 amino acids. Between the trimmed V and J ends, which lost 5 bases and 8 bases, there was a span of 12 bases. The germline V gene encodes CDR1 MDHEN and CDR2 SYDVKM. DNA for the CDR3: TGTGCCAGCAGTGGATTAATCGGAGAAAAACTGTTTTTT. Amino acid sequence: CASSGLIGEKLFF.

CDR3 DNA: TGTGCCAGCAGTTTGGATCCGCGCTACAGGGCGTCAGATACGCAGTATTTT. Translating it yields CASSLDPRYRASDTQYF. The chain uses TRBV27 and TRBJ2-3, with a weak D call TRBD1 (6 bases). The V gene lost 3 bases and the J gene lost 4 bases, with 20 bases spanning the gap. Germline-derived CDR1 and CDR2 are MNHEY and SMNVEV (reference sequence). This CDR3 region has 17 residues.

The chain employs TRBV6-1 and TRBJ2-2; the match to TRBD1 covers 7 bases. The CDR3 contains 19 residues. Germline assignment: CDR1 MNHNS and CDR2 SASEGT. With V trimmed by 2 bases and J by 6 bases, 18 bases remained unmatched. The CDR3, as DNA: TGTGCCAGCAGTGAATCCCGACAGGGCCCGTCTTTTGGGGCCGGGGAGCTGTTTTTT. It codes for CASSESRQGPSFGAGELFF.

This clonotype was counted between two and nine times. This chain links TRBV5-1 with TRBJ2-5; TRBD1 is a possible D gene (6 bases). The CDR3 has 18 amino acids. V lost 0 bases and J 7 bases, leaving 25 bases between the germline ends. Germline V gene sequence: CDR1 SGHRS, CDR2 YFSETQ. For the CDR3, the DNA is TGCGCCAGCAGCTTGGGGGGACGGACAGAGCCGGGCAGTCGGACCCAGTACTTC. Translated, it gives CASSLGGRTEPGSRTQYF.

This clonotype was seen only once. The V call is TRBV18, the J call TRBJ2-7, with 9 bases fitting TRBD1. The germline gives CDR1 KGHSH, CDR2 LQKENI. The CDR3 is 16 residues long. Trimming removed 5 bases from V and 2 bases from J; junction bases left unmatched: 10. The CDR3 spells CASSSRDRAKAYEQYF. Here the CDR3 DNA reads TGTGCCAGCTCAAGCCGGGACAGGGCAAAGGCCTACGAGCAGTACTTC.

This clonotype was seen a handful of times. The chain carries TRBV6-2 or TRBV6-3 and TRBJ2-6; D perhaps matches TRBD1 (6 bases). This CDR3 has 19 amino acids. The ends were cut back, 6 bases at V and 0 bases at J, with 21 bases in the middle. Germline CDR1 and CDR2: MNHEY and SVGEGT. The CDR3 coding sequence is TGTGCCAGCAGGACGACCACGGGACATTCGATCTCTGGGGCCAACGTCCTGACTTTC. It encodes CASRTTTGHSISGANVLTF.

This clonotype came up a few times. CDR3 sequence (DNA): TGTGCCAGCAGCTATTATGGACTAGTCGTCGGGCAGTTCTTC. It encodes CASSYYGLVVGQFF. The V gene is TRBV7-2, the J gene TRBJ2-1; 7 bases line up with TRBD2. V gave up 4 bases and J gave up 12 bases; unmatched junction bases: 12. CDR1 and CDR2 from the germline V gene are SGHTA and FQGNSA. The CDR3 consists of 14 residues.

V is TRBV20-1 and J is TRBJ2-2; D is uncertain. The V gene's germline CDR1 is DFQATT and CDR2 SNEGSKA (reference sequence). This CDR3 spans 14 amino acids. Deletions cut 0 bases from V and 6 bases from J, with 11 bases between. As DNA, the CDR3 is TGCAGTGCTAGAGATAAACCCGGAGCCGGGGAGCTGTTTTTT. As protein: CSARDKPGAGELFF.

This clonotype was seen once. The CDR3 sequence: CSARTDRGDTQYF. The CDR3, as DNA: TGCAGTGCTAGAACAGACAGGGGAGATACGCAGTATTTT. The V call is TRBV20-1, the J call TRBJ2-3, with 8 positions matching TRBD1. This CDR3 is built from 13 residues. V was clipped by 2 bases and J by 5 bases; unmatched bases: 3. Germline-derived CDR1 and CDR2 are DFQATT and SNEGSKA (reference sequence).

The rearrangement joins TRBV5-1 to TRBJ1-2; D is possibly TRBD1 (5 bases). The CDR3 consists of 15 residues. Germline V gene lookup returns CDR1 SGHRS and CDR2 YFSETQ. The V and J ends lost 4 bases and 4 bases respectively, with 17 bases between them. The chain's CDR3 is CASSPQGPLSYGYTF. CDR3 DNA: TGCGCCAGCAGCCCCCAGGGACCCCTATCCTATGGCTACACCTTC.

In this sample, this clonotype turned up a few times. The chain uses TRBV7-6 and TRBJ2-7; 7 bases match TRBD2. V was clipped by 0 bases and J by 4 bases; unmatched bases: 3. The CDR3 contains 14 residues. CDR1 is SGHVS, CDR2 FNYEAQ, per germline. CDR3 amino acids: CASSLAGSGYEQYF. The CDR3, as DNA: TGTGCCAGCAGCTTAGCGGGTAGCGGGTACGAGCAGTACTTC.

This clonotype was counted a few times. The V and J genes are TRBV12-3 or TRBV12-4 and TRBJ2-2, with 8 bases identical to TRBD2. CDR3 length equals 15 residues. The V gene end was trimmed by 6 bases and the J gene end by 1 base; junction bases not matched to a gene: 4. DNA of the CDR3: TGTGCCAGCAGACTTAGCGGGGAGAACACCGGGGAGCTGTTTTTT. Protein: CASRLSGENTGELFF.

The chain has TRBV6-2 or TRBV6-3 and TRBJ2-3; 7 bases agree with TRBD2. V lost 7 bases, J lost 2 bases, and 18 bases stayed unmatched. The CDR3 is 18 residues long. Looked up from germline, CDR1 is MNHEY and CDR2 is SVGEGT. The CDR3 DNA reads as TGTGCCAGCACCGAGAAGCGGGGCCTTTTAATCTACACAGATACGCAGTATTTT. Protein product: CASTEKRGLLIYTDTQYF.